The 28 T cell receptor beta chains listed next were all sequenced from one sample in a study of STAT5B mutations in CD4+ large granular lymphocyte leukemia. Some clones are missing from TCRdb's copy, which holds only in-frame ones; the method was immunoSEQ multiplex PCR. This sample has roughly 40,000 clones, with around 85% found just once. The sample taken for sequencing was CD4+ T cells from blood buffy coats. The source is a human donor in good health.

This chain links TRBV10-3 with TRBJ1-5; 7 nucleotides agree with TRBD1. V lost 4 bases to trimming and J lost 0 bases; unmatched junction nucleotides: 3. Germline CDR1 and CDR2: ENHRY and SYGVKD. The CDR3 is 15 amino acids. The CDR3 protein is CAISGTGYSNQPQHF. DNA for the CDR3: TGTGCCATCAGTGGGACAGGTTATAGCAATCAGCCCCAGCATTTT.

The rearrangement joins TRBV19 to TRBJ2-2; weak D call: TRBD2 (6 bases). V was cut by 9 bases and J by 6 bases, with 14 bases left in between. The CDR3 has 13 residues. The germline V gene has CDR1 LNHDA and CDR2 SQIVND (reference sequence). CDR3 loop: CASRASAPGELFF. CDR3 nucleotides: TGTGCCAGCCGGGCTAGCGCCCCCGGGGAGCTGTTTTTT. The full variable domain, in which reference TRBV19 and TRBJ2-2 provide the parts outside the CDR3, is DGGITQSPKYLFRKEGQNVTLSCEQNLNHDAMYWYRQDPGQGLRLIYYSQIVNDFQKGDIAEGYSVSREKKESFPLTVTSAQKNPTAFYLCASRASAPGELFFGEGSRLTVL.

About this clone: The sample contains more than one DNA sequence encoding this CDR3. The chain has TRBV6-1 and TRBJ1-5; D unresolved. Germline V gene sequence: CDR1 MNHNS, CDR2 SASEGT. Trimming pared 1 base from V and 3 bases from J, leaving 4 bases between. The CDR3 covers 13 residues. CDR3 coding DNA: TGTGCCAGCAGTGAAGGCTTCAATCAGCCCCAGCATTTT. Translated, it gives CASSEGFNQPQHF.

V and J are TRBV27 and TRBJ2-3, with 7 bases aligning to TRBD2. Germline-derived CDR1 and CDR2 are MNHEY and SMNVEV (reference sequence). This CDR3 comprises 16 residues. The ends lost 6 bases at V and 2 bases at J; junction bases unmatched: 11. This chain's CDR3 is CASSLHKGGATDTQYF. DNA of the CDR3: TGTGCCAGCAGCCTACATAAGGGAGGGGCCACAGATACGCAGTATTTT.

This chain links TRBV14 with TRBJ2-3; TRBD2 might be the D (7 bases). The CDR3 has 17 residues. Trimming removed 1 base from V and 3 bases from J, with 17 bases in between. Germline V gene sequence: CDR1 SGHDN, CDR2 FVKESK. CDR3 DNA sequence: TGTGCCAGCAGCCAAGCAGGAGGGGGAGGGAGAACAGATACGCAGTATTTT. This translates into CASSQAGGGGRTDTQYF. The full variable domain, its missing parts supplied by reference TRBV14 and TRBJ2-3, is EAGVTQFPSHSVIEKGQTVTLRCDPISGHDNLYWYRRVMGKEIKFLLHFVKESKQDESGMPNNRFLAERTGGTYSTLKVQPAELEDSGVYFCASSQAGGGGRTDTQYFGPGTRLTVL.

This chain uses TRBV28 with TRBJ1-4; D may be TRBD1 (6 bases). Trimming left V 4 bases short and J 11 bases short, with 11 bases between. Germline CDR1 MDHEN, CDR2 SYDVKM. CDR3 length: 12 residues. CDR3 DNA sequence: TGTGCCAGCAGTTCGGACAGTAGGAAACTGTTTTTT. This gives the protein CASSSDSRKLFF. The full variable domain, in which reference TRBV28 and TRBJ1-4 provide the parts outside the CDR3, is DVKVTQSSRYLVKRTGEKVFLECVQDMDHENMFWYRQDPGLGLRLIYFSYDVKMKEKGDIPEGYSVSREKKERFSLILESASTNQTSMYLCASSSDSRKLFFGSGTQLSVL.

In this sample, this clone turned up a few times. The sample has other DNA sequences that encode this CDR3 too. The chain's CDR3 is CASSPRDPYYEQYF. As DNA, the CDR3 is TGCGCCAGCAGCCCCCGGGACCCTTACTACGAGCAGTACTTC. The J gene is TRBJ2-7, the V gene TRBV5-1; tentatively, D is TRBD1 or TRBD2 (5 bases each). CDR3 length: 14 residues. Trimming removed 4 bases at V and 3 bases at J, with 14 bases between. Germline assignment: CDR1 SGHRS and CDR2 YFSETQ.

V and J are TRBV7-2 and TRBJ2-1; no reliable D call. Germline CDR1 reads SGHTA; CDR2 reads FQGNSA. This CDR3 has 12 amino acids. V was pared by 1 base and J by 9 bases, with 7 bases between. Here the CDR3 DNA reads TGTGCCAGCAGCTTAGAATCCAGTGAGCAGTTCTTC. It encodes CASSLESSEQFF.

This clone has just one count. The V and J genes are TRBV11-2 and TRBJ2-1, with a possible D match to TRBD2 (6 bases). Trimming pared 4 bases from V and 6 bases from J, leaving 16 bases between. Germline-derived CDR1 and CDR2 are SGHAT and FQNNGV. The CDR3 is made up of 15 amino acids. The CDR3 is CASSSTIVGGNEQFF. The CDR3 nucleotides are TGTGCCAGCAGCTCCACAATAGTGGGGGGCAATGAGCAGTTCTTC.

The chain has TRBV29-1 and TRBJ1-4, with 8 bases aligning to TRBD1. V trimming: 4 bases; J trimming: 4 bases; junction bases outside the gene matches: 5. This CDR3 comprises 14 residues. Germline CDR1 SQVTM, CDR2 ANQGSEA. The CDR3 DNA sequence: TGCAGCGTTGGAGCCAGGGGGCTTAATGAAAAACTGTTTTTT. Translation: CSVGARGLNEKLFF.

The CDR3 bases are TGCGCCAGCTGCCCGGACAGGGGGCGACGTGAAGCTTTCTTT. Translation gives CASCPDRGRREAFF. The V gene is TRBV4-1, the J gene TRBJ1-1, with 11 positions matching TRBD1. This CDR3 has 14 residues. The J segment lost 7 bases and the V segment lost 8 bases, leaving 9 bases of the junction unmatched. From germline, CDR1 is MGHRA and CDR2 YSYEKL.

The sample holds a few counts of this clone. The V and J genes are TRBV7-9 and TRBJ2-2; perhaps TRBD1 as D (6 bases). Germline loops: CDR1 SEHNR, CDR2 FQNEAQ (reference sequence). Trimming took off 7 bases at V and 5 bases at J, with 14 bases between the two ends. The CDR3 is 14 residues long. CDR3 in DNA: TGTGCCAGCAATCCGGGACAAAAGACCGGGGAGCTGTTTTTT. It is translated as CASNPGQKTGELFF.

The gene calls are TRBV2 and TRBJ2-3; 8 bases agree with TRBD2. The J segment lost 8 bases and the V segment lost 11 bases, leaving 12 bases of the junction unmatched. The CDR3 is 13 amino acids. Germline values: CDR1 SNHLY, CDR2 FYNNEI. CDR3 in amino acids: CAAGKREFVTQYF. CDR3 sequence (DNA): TGTGCCGCAGGGAAGCGGGAGTTTGTTACGCAGTATTTT.

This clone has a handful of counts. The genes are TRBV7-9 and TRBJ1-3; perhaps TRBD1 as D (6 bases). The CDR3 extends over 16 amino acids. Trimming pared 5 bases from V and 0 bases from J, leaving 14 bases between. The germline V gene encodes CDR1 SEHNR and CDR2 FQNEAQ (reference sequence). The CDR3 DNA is TGTGCCAGCAGCCCCGGGACATGGAGCTCTGGAAACACCATATATTTT. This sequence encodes CASSPGTWSSGNTIYF.

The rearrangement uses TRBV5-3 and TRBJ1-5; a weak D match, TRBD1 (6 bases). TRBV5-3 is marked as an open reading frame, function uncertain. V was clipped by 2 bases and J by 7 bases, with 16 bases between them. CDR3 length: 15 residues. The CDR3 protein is CARSLSSQGGQPQHF. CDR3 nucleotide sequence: TGTGCCAGAAGCTTAAGTTCACAGGGCGGGCAGCCCCAGCATTTT.

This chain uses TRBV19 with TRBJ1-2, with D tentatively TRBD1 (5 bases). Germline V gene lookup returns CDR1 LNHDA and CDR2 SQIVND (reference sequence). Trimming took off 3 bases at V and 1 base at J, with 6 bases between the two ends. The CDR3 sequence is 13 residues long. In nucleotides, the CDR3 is TGTGCCAGTAGTATCGACAGTAACTATGGCTACACCTTC. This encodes CASSIDSNYGYTF.

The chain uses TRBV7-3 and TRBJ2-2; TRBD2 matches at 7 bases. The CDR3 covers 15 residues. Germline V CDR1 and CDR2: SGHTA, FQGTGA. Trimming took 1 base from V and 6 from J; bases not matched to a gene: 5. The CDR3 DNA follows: TGTGCCAGCAGCTTAAGCGGGAGTCCCGCCGGGGAGCTGTTTTTT. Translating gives CASSLSGSPAGELFF. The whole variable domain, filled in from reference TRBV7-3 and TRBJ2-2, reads GAGVSQTPSNKVTEKGKYVELRCDPISGHTALYWYRQSLGQGPEFLIYFQGTGAADDSGLPNDRFFAVRPEGSVSTLKIQRTERGDSAVYLCASSLSGSPAGELFFGEGSRLTVL.

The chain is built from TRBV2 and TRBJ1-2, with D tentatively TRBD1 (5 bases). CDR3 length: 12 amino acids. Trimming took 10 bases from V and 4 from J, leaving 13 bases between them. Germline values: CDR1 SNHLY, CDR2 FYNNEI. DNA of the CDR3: TGTGCCACCACACAGGCGGGCTATGGCTACACCTTC. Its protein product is CATTQAGYGYTF.

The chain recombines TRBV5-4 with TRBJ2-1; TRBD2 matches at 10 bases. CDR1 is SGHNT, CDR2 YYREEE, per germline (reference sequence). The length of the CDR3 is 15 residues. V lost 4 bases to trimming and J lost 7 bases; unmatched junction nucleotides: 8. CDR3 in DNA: TGTGCCAGCAGCCCTCTAGCGGGAGTAAGGAATGAGCAGTTCTTC. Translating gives CASSPLAGVRNEQFF.

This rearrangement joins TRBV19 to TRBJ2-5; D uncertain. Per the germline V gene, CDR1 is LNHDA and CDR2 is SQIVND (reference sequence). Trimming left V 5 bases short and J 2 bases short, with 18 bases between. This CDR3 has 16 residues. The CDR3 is CASSLWRTDQQETQYF. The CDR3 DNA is TGTGCCAGTAGTTTATGGCGGACCGATCAACAAGAGACCCAGTACTTC.

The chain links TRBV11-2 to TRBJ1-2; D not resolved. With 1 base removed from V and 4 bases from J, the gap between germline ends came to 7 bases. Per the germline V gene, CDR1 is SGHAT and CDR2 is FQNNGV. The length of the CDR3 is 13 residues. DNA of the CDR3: TGTGCCAGCAGCTTAGGTCAGGCCTATGGCTACACCTTC. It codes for CASSLGQAYGYTF.

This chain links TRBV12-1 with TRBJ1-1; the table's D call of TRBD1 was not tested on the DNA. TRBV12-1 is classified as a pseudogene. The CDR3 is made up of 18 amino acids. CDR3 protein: CASSFLYRDRRTGTEAFF. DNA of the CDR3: TGTGCCAGCAGCTTTCTTTACAGGGACAGACGAACAGGCACTGAAGCTTTCTTT.

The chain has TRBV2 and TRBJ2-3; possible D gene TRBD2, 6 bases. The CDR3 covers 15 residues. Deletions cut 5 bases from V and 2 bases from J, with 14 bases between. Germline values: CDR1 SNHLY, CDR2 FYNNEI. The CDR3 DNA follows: TGTGCCAGCAGTCCTAGCGACTCCCTCACAGATACGCAGTATTTT. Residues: CASSPSDSLTDTQYF.

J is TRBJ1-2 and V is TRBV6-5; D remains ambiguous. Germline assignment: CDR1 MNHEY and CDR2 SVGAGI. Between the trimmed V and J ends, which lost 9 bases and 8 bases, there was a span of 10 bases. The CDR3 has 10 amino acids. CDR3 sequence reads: CARVSGGYTF. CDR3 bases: TGTGCCAGGGTTTCTGGCGGCTACACCTTC.

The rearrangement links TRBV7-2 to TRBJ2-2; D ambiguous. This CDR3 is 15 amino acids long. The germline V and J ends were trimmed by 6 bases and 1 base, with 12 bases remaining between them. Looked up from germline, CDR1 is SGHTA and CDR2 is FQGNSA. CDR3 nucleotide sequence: TGTGCCAGCAGGAAACCGGGCCTGAACACCGGGGAGCTGTTTTTT. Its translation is CASRKPGLNTGELFF.

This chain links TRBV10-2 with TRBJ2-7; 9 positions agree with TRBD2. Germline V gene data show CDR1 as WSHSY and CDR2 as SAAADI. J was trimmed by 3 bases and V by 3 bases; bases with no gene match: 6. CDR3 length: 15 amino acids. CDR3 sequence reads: CASSDLGTSNYEQYF. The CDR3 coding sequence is TGCGCCAGCAGTGACTTGGGGACTAGCAACTACGAGCAGTACTTC.

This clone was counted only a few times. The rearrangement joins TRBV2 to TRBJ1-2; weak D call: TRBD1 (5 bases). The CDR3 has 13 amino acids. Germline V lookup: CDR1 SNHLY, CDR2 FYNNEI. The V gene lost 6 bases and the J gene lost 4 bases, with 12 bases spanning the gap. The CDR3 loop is CASRGDGIYGYTF. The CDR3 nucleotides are TGTGCCAGCAGGGGGGACGGGATCTATGGCTACACCTTC.

The chain's CDR3 is CASSLDQGGSTNTGELFF. For the CDR3, the DNA is TGTGCCAGCAGCTTAGATCAGGGGGGATCGACGAACACCGGGGAGCTGTTTTTT. This chain links TRBV11-3 with TRBJ2-2; maybe TRBD1 (7 bases). The CDR3 loop spans 18 amino acids. Trimming pared 0 bases from V and 0 bases from J, leaving 14 bases between. The germline gives CDR1 SGHNT, CDR2 YENEEA. The whole variable domain, filled in from reference TRBV11-3 and TRBJ2-2, reads EAGVVQSPRYKIIEKKQPVAFWCNPISGHNTLYWYLQNLGQGPELLIRYENEEAVDDSQLPKDRFSAERLKGVDSTLKIQPAELGDSAVYLCASSLDQGGSTNTGELFFGEGSRLTVL.